This TCR beta chain originates from a study of shared T cell receptors in the human thymus. Germline lookup yields CDR1 MNHEY and CDR2 SVGAGI. Trimming took 7 bases from V and 5 from J; bases not matched to a gene: 13. The CDR3 is 15 amino acids. Clones were sequenced by immunoSEQ multiplex PCR, and TCRdb holds only the in-frame ones, with some missing. Of hundreds of thousands of clones in the sample, approximately 88% were seen once. The sample also formed part of further work on human thymus T cells. From that second work: Thymic and blood repertoires showed apparently biased V and J gene usage.

The chain carries TRBV6-5 and TRBJ2-5; 7 bases align to TRBD2. The TCR was taken from a boy in the first two years of life with a congenital heart defect. Sequenced input: thymocytes. The CDR3 sequence is CASTSKGRVVETQYF. The CDR3 nucleotides read TGTGCCAGCACCTCAAAGGGGAGGGTAGTCGAGACCCAGTACTTC.